This paragraph covers one T cell receptor beta chain sequence. Its antigen is undetermined. The CDR3 consists of 13 residues. Germline values: CDR1 SGHRS, CDR2 YFSETQ. V was clipped by 0 bases and J by 4 bases, with 8 bases between them. The data stem from a study of cytomegalovirus exposure and HLA in healthy donors. Regarding the study as a whole: The later analysis indicated that the majority of CMV-associated TCR beta chains appeared HLA-restricted.

13 Jbeta primers and 60 Vbeta primers were used for the PCR. Only in-frame clones appear in the TCRdb table, and some are missing; sequencing was by immunoSEQ multiplex PCR. The sample has roughly 150,000 clones; roughly 80% are singletons. The V call is TRBV5-1, the J call TRBJ2-7, with D possibly being TRBD1 (5 bases). This TCR was recovered from a middle-aged woman in good health and CMV-seropositive. The specimen was PBMCs. Written as DNA, the CDR3 is TGCGCCAGCAGCTTGGGGGGCCAATACGAGCAGTACTTC. This sequence encodes CASSLGGQYEQYF.